This paragraph covers one TCR beta chain sequence. This clonotype was seen a few times. What this receptor recognizes is not known. Base-call qualities are not available, and no considerably larger clone is one nucleotide away. This entry belongs to a study of T-cell memory formation after mild COVID-19 (dated by TCRdb to about 2021). Regarding the research as a whole: TCR sequence clusters from the two donors were found to be largely donor specific. In two donors, T-cell clones that expanded and contracted after mild COVID-19 were followed by sequencing TCRalpha and TCRbeta repertoires longitudinally. Two young, previously healthy adult volunteers made up the cohort, one male and one female.

PBMCs were isolated by Ficoll-Paque density gradient centrifugation. The instrument was an Illumina NovaSeq 6000. cDNA libraries for TCRalpha and TCRbeta were prepared by 5'RACE using constant-segment primers, with sample barcodes and unique molecular identifiers added. Trizol reagent was used to extract RNA from every sample. Library amplification was performed in two PCR steps, and a second sample barcode and Illumina TruSeq adapters were introduced in the second step. The libraries were sequenced on an Illumina NovaSeq using 2 x 150 bp paired-end reads. Under the source paper's analysis protocol: The reads were demultiplexed and collapsed into UMI-guided consensus sequences using migec v1.2.7. Using mixcr v2.1.11, UMI consensuses were aligned to TRA and TRB V and J templates and then assembled into clonotypes. Expanded or contracted clonotypes were those called significant by both edgeR and NoisET, with noise models trained on biological replicates. For edgeR calls, the cutoffs were a false discovery rate-adjusted p below 0.01 and a log2 fold-change threshold of 1. As an exploratory analysis of dynamics, max-normalized trajectories of the 1000 most abundant clonotypes were examined with PCA combined with hierarchical clustering. Each responding clone was given a CD4 or CD8 phenotype based on the CD4+ and CD8+ repertoires, which had been sequenced separately. TCRdb took the public reads, trimmed them with fastp at Q25, ran MiXCR for clone calling and kept in-frame beta chains. Every CDR3 protein is listed once, alongside the most common genes and DNA of its rows. In this record, the V and J calls reflect TCRdb's handling and not the investigators' own analysis. Within this sample are 55,000 to 80,000 distinct CDR3 sequences, with about 9.4% of them counted one time only. Approximately 1% of the sample is in the top ten clones.

CDR1 and CDR2 were assigned from the germline V gene (reference sequence) as LNHNV and YYDKDF. V loses 0 bases of germline sequence and J loses 14 bases, and the interval between the two ends is 13 bases. The CDR3 contains 12 residues, cysteine and phenylalanine counted. CDR3 DNA is the only sequence kept; it has 36 bases, read in frame from the first base. What the authors observed across the whole study: The detection of some responding clones in pre-infection memory suggests that pre-existing cross-reactive memory T cells joined the SARS-CoV-2 response. Contracting CD4+ clones were found mainly in CM and EM memory subsets, while CD8+ clones were enriched in EMRA. The study covered only a couple of mild cases, and larger cohorts including severe cases with pre-infection samples were considered necessary. SARS-CoV-2 specificity of the second-wave clones peaking on day 37 was not confirmed. Balanced CD4/CD8 phenotypes were observed for clones contracting from day 15 to 85, whereas a bias towards CD4+ was observed for a second wave of clones expanding from day 15 to 37.

This receptor was obtained from a man in his late teens or twenties who had mild COVID-19 (a few samples of this study predate the infection). The sample titles of this study are shuffled in the database, so cell type and time point are left out; the donor was told from shared clones. Sequencing was carried out using PBMCs or a T cell subset sorted from them (not recorded which). Here the chain combines TRBV15 and TRBJ1-2, and possibly TRBD1, on 5 matching bases. The CDR3 region has the sequence CATSRDEGTRTF. The nucleotide sequence reads TGTGCCACCAGCAGAGATGAGGGGACGAGGACCTTC.